The TCR beta chain under discussion was sequenced for a study of cytomegalovirus exposure and HLA in healthy donors. Overall study findings and caveats: It was found in a later analysis that first-cohort TCR clusters tended to co-occur in the 100 to 150 validation repertoires. Three of the chains that were CMV-associated were confirmed in vitro to be specific for CMV antigens.

This CDR3 is built from 15 residues. V was trimmed by 0 bases and J by 2 bases, leaving 11 bases between them. Germline lookup yields CDR1 SGHAT and CDR2 FQNNGV. The protocol was immunoSEQ multiplex PCR, while the TCRdb copy is restricted to in-frame clones and leaves out a portion. Of around 80,000 clones in the sample, roughly 95% are singletons; the top ten hold 0.69%. A note on this clone: The target antigen is unknown.

The material sequenced was PBMCs. The receptor was derived from a woman under 30 in good health and CMV-seronegative. V is TRBV11-2 and J is TRBJ2-7; D unclear. Written as DNA, the CDR3 is TGTGCCAGCAGCTTAGACCCAGTCACCGCCTACGAGCAGTACTTC. It translates to CASSLDPVTAYEQYF.